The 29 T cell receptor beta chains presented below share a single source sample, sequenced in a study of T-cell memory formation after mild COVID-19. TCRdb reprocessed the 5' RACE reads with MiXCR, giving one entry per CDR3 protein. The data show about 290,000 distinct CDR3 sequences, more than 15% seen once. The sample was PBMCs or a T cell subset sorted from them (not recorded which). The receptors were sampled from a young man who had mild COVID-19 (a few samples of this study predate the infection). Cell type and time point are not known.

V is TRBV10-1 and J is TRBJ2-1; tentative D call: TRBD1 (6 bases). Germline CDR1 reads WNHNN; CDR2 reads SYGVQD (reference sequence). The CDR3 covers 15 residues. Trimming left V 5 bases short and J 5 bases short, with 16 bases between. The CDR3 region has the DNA TGCGCCAGCAGTCAAGGACAGACTACTAACAATGAGCAGTTCTTC. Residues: CASSQGQTTNNEQFF.

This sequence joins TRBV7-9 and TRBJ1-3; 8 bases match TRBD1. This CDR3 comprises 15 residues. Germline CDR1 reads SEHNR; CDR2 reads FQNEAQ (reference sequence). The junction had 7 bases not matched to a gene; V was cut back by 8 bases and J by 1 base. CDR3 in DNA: TGTGCCAGCTCGGGACAGGATAATTCTGGAAACACCATATATTTT. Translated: CASSGQDNSGNTIYF.

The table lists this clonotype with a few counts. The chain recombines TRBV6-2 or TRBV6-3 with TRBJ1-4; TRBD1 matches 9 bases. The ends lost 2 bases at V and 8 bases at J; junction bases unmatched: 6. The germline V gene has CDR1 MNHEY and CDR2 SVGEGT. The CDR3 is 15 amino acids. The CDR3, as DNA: TGTGCCAGCAGTTACAGAGGACAGGGGAAGGAAAAACTGTTTTTT. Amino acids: CASSYRGQGKEKLFF.

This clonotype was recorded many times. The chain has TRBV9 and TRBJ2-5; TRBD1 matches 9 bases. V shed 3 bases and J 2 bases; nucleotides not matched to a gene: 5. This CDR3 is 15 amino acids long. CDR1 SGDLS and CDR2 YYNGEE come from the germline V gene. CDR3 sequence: CASSEGQGIQETQYF. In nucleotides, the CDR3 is TGTGCCAGCAGCGAGGGACAGGGAATACAAGAGACCCAGTACTTC. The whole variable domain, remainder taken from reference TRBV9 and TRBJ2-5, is DSGVTQTPKHLITATGQRVTLRCSPRSGDLSVYWYQQSLDQGLQFLIQYYNGEERAKGNILERFSAQQFPDLHSELNLSSLELGDSALYFCASSEGQGIQETQYFGPGTRLLVL.

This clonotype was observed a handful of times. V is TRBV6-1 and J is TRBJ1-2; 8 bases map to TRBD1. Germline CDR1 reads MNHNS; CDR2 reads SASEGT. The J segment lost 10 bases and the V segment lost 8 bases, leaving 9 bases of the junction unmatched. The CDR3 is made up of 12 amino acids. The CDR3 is CASVWDRSDYTF. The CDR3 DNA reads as TGTGCCAGCGTCTGGGACAGGTCGGACTACACCTTC.

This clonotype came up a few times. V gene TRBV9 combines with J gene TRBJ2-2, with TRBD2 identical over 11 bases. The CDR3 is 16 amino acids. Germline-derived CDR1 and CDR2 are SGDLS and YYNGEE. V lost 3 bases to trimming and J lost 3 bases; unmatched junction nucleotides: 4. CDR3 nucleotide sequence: TGTGCCAGCAGCGCCCCGGGACTAGCGGACACCGGGGAGCTGTTTTTT. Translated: CASSAPGLADTGELFF.

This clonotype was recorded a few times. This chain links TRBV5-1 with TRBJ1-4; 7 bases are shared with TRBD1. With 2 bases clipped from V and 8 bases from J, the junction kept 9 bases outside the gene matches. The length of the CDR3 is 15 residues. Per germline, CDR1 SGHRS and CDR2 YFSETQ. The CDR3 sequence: CASSFVDPGGEKLFF. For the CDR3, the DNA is TGCGCCAGCAGCTTTGTAGACCCAGGGGGGGAAAAACTGTTTTTT.

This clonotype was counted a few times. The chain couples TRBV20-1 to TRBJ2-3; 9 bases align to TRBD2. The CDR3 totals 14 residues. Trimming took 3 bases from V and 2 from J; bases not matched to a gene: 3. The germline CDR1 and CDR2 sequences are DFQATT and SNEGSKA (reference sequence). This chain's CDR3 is CSASKGLATDTQYF. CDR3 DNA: TGCAGTGCTAGTAAGGGACTAGCCACAGATACGCAGTATTTT.

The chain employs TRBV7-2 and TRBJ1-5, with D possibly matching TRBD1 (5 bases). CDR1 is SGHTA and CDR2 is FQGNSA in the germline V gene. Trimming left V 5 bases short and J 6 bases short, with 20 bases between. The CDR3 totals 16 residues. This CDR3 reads CASSQNFGGLGQPQHF. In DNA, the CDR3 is TGTGCCAGCAGCCAAAATTTCGGGGGTTTGGGTCAGCCCCAGCATTTT.

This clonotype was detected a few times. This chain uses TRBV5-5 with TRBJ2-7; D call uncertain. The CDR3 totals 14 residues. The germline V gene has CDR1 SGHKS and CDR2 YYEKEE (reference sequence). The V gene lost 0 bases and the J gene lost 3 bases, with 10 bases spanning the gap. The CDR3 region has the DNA TGTGCCAGCAGCTTGGGGGGTAGAGTCTACGAGCAGTACGTC. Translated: CASSLGGRVYEQYV.

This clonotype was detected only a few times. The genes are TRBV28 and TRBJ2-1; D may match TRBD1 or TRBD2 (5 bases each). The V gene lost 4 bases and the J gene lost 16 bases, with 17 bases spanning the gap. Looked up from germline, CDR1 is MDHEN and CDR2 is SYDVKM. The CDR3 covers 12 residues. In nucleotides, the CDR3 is TGTGCCAGCAGTTCCGGGCTCCTGGGGGAATTCTTC. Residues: CASSSGLLGEFF.

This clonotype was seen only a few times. The CDR3 is CASSLGTGNNSPLHF. For the CDR3, the DNA is TGTGCCAGCAGCCTTGGGACAGGGAATAATTCACCCCTCCACTTT. The chain is built from TRBV5-4 and TRBJ1-6; 9 nucleotides align to TRBD1. J gave up 5 bases and V 4 bases, and 4 bases lay outside the gene matches. Germline V gene sequence: CDR1 SGHNT, CDR2 YYREEE (reference sequence). This CDR3 comprises 15 residues.

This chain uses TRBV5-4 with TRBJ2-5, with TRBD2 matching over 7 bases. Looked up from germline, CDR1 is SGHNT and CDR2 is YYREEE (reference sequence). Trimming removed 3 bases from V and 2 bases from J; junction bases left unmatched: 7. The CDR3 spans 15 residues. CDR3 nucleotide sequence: TGTGCCAGCAGCTCTGCCGCGCGGGGGCAAGAGACCCAGTACTTC. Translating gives CASSSAARGQETQYF.

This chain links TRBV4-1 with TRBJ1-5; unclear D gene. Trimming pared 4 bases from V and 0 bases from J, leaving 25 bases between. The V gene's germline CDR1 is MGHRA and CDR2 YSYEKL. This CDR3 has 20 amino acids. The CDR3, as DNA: TGCGCCAGCAGCCCTGAGATGGACGGCAGACGCCTGTATAGCAATCAGCCCCAGCATTTT. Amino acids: CASSPEMDGRRLYSNQPQHF.

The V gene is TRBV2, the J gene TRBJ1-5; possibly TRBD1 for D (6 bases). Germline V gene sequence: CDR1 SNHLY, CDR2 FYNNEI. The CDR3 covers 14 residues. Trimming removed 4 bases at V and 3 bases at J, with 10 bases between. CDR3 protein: CASSVQGLNQPQHF. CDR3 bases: TGTGCCAGCAGTGTTCAGGGGCTCAATCAGCCCCAGCATTTT.

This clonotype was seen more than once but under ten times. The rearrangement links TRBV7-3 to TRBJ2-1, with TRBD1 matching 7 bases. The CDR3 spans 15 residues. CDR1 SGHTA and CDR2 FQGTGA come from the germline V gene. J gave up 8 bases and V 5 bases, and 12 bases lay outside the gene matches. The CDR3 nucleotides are TGTGCCAGCAGCGCCCGGACAGGACCGGGCGATGAGCAGTTCTTC. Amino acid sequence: CASSARTGPGDEQFF.

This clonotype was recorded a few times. CDR3 bases: TGTGCCAGCAGCTACAGACAGATGTTATGGAGCAATCAGCCCCAGCATTTT. As protein: CASSYRQMLWSNQPQHF. The chain uses TRBV7-3 and TRBJ1-5, with D perhaps matching TRBD1 (5 bases). Germline lookup yields CDR1 SGHTA and CDR2 FQGTGA. The V end lost 4 bases, the J end lost 1 base, and 17 bases lay between the germline ends. This CDR3 region has 17 residues.

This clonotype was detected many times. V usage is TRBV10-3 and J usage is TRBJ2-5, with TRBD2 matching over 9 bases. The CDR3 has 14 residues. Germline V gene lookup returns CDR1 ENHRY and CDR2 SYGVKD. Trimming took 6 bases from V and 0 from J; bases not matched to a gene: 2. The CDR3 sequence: CAIRSSGDQETQYF. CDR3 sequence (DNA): TGTGCCATCAGGTCTAGCGGGGACCAAGAGACCCAGTACTTC.

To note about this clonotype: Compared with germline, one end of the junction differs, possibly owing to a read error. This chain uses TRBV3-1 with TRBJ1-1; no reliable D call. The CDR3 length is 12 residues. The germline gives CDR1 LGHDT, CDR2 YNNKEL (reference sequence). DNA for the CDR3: TGTGCCAGCAGCCTATACGTCGCTGAAGCTTTATTT. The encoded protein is CASSLYVAEALF.

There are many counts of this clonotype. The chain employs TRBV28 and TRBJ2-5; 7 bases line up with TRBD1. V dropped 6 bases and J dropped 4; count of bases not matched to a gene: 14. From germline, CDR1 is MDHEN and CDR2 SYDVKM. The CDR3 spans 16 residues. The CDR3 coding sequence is TGTGCCAGCAGCCGCGAGGGGACAGACGCTCGAGAGACCCAGTACTTC. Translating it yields CASSREGTDARETQYF.

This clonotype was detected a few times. As DNA, the CDR3 is TGTGCCAGCAGCCAAGGCCGGGGGAACAATGAAAAACTGTTTTTT. Its protein is CASSQGRGNNEKLFF. The J gene is TRBJ1-4, the V gene TRBV4-2, with a tentative D call TRBD1 (5 bases). V lost 1 base and J 5 bases, leaving 11 bases between the germline ends. Germline-derived CDR1 and CDR2 are LGHNA and YNFKEQ. The CDR3 contains 15 residues.

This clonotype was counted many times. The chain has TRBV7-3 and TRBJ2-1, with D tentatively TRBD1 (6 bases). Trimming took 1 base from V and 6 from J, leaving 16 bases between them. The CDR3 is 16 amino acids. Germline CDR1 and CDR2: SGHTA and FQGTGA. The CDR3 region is CASSLMGQGFANEQFF. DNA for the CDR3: TGTGCCAGCAGCTTAATGGGGCAGGGGTTTGCCAATGAGCAGTTCTTC.

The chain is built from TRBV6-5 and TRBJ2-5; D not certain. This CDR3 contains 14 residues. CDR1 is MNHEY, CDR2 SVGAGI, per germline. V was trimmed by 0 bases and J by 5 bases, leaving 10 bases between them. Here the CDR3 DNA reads TGTGCCAGCAGTTACTCGAAACCGCGGGAGACCCAGTACTTC. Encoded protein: CASSYSKPRETQYF.

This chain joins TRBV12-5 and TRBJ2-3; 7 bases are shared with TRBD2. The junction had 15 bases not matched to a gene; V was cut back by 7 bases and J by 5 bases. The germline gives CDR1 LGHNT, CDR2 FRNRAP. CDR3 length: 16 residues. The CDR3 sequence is CASAGRLAPTRDTQYF. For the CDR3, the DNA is TGTGCTAGTGCCGGCAGACTAGCCCCAACAAGAGATACGCAGTATTTT.

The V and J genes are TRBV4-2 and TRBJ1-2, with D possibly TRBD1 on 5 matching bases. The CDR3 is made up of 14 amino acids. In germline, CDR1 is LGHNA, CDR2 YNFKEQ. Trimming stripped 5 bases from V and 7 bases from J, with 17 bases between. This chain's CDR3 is CASSSAAGTSGYTF. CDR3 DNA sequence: TGTGCCAGCAGCTCCGCGGCGGGGACTTCTGGCTACACCTTC.

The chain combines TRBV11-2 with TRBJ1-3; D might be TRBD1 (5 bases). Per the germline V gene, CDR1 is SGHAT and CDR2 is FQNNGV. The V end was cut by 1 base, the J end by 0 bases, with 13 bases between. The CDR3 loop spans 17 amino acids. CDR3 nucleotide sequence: TGTGCCAGCAGCTTAGCATTGGGGCCACTCTCTGGAAACACCATATATTTT. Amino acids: CASSLALGPLSGNTIYF. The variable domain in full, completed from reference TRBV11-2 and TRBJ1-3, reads EAGVAQSPRYKIIEKRQSVAFWCNPISGHATLYWYQQILGQGPKLLIQFQNNGVVDDSQLPKDRFSAERLKGVDSTLKIQPAKLEDSAVYLCASSLALGPLSGNTIYFGEGSWLTVV.

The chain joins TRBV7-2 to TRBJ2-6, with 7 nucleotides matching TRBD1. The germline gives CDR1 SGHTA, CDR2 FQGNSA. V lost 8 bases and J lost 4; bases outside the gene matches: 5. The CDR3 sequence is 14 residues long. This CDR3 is CASQTGDGANVLTF. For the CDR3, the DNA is TGTGCCAGCCAAACAGGGGACGGGGCCAACGTCCTGACTTTC.

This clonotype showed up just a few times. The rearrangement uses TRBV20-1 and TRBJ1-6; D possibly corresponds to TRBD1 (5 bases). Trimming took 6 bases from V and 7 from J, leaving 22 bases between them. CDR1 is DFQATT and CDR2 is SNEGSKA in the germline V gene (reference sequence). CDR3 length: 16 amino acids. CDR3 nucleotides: TGCAGTGCGGATACGGGGACGGGTATTATGAATTCACCCCTCCACTTT. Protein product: CSADTGTGIMNSPLHF.

CDR3 in DNA: TGTGCCAGCTCACCATTGCAGGGGGCGGACATTCAGTACTTC. The encoded protein is CASSPLQGADIQYF. The chain joins TRBV18 to TRBJ2-4; 8 bases line up with TRBD1. V trimming: 2 bases; J trimming: 8 bases; junction bases outside the gene matches: 5. CDR1 and CDR2 (germline): KGHSH, LQKENI. The CDR3 covers 14 residues.